Below, 3 T cell receptor beta chains from the same sample are listed, as sequenced in a study of blood T cell repertoires in COVID-19. Generated by immunoSEQ multiplex PCR, the TCRdb table keeps only in-frame clones and is missing some. The sample consists of hundreds of thousands of clones, more than 70% of them appearing once. The sample consisted of PBMCs or T cells enriched from blood (not recorded which). The source of these receptors is a woman between 45 and 60 years old who had recovered from COVID-19.

V and J are TRBV30 and TRBJ1-6; 7 bases match TRBD1. The CDR3 runs to 15 residues. Losses at the gene ends were 1 base for V and 2 bases for J; bases not matched to a gene: 2. Germline CDR1 is GTSNPN and CDR2 is SVGIG (reference sequence). The DNA for the CDR3 is TGTGCCTGGAGTGGAGGGGGCACCTATAATTCACCCCTCCACTTT. This gives the protein CAWSGGGTYNSPLHF.

The chain uses TRBV7-8 and TRBJ2-3; 9 positions agree with TRBD2. Germline trimming cut 8 bases from V and 3 bases from J; bases unmatched to any gene: 9. Germline CDR1 and CDR2: SGHVS and FQNEAQ. The CDR3 length is 15 residues. This CDR3 reads CASCLRRGGTDTQYF. DNA for the CDR3: TGTGCCAGCTGTCTGAGGCGGGGGGGGACAGATACGCAGTATTTT.

The chain uses TRBV6-6 and TRBJ1-5; no definite D call. In germline, CDR1 is MNHNY, CDR2 SVGAGI (reference sequence). Trimming took off 4 bases at V and 5 bases at J, with 6 bases between the two ends. The length of the CDR3 is 12 residues. The CDR3 protein is CASSSIDQPQHF. The CDR3 DNA sequence: TGTGCCAGCAGTTCTATCGATCAGCCCCAGCATTTT.